This T cell receptor beta chain emerged from a study of response to subunit inactivated influenza vaccine. Study conclusions and caveats: Every seasonal influenza vaccination brings in few new T cells, the authors suggested.

From germline, CDR1 is SGHRS and CDR2 YFSETQ. Trimming took 5 bases from V and 7 from J, leaving 9 bases between them. The CDR3 contains 12 residues. TCRdb reanalysed the RT-PCR reads using MiXCR and keeps one entry per CDR3 protein. This table has over 750,000 distinct CDR3 sequences, roughly 20% appearing once. This clonotype was detected a few times. What it recognizes is unknown. The receptor was isolated from a man aged 45 to 65 who received an inactivated influenza vaccine. The source material was PBMCs from blood, sampled more than 4 days after vaccination. The chain recombines TRBV5-1 with TRBJ2-2; D is ambiguous. The CDR3 loop is CASRDALGELFF. DNA of the CDR3: TGCGCCAGCAGAGACGCTCTCGGGGAGCTGTTTTTT.